Included here is one TCR beta chain sequence, with context. Its antigen is undetermined. TCRdb keeps only in-frame clones here, not all; method: immunoSEQ multiplex PCR. The sample comprises roughly 120,000 clones, about four fifths of which are singletons, and about 5.5% rests with the top ten. The CDR3 runs to 14 residues. Trimming shortened V by 3 bases and J by 5 bases, and 13 bases separated the two germline ends. The germline CDR1 and CDR2 sequences are SGHVS and FQNEAQ. The data were taken from a study of a mutant IDH1 vaccine in newly diagnosed glioma. Described time point: week 11, during vaccination. One vaccine dose held 300 ug of mutant IDH1 20-mer peptide and came with topical imiquimod.

The clonotype was recovered from a man aged 35 to 55 with glioma. The chain combines TRBV7-8 with TRBJ1-2; weak D call: TRBD1 (6 bases). The source was PBMCs, collected from a glioma patient whose treatment included an IDH1 peptide vaccine. CDR3 nucleotides: TGTGCCAGCAGCTTTAACAGGGACGTATATGGCTACACCTTC. This gives the protein CASSFNRDVYGYTF.